Detailed here is one T cell receptor beta chain. Measured with immunoSEQ multiplex PCR; TCRdb has only the in-frame clones, and not every one. The sample records about 5,000 clones, about 82% being singletons. V dropped 6 bases and J dropped 0 bases, with 12 bases sitting between them. Germline V gene lookup returns CDR1 MDHEN and CDR2 SYDVKM. The CDR3 totals 15 residues. The sample belongs to a study of somatic mutations in cytotoxic T cells in rheumatoid arthritis. The CD4+ and CD8+ fractions came from positive magnetic bead selection and were purity-checked by flow cytometry. V is TRBV28 and J is TRBJ2-1; tentative D call: TRBD1 (5 bases). This sequence was found in a woman aged 50 to 65 with rheumatoid arthritis. Sequences were obtained from CD8+ T cells sorted from blood. CDR3 nucleotides: TGTGCCAGCAGCCCCACAGGAAGCTCCTACAATGAGCAGTTCTTC. Translation: CASSPTGSSYNEQFF.